A selection of T cell receptor beta chains follows, all from one sample in a study of shared T cell receptors in the human thymus. TCRdb's table, derived via immunoSEQ multiplex PCR, lists solely in-frame clones and lacks some. The sample lists hundreds of thousands of clones, 87% occurring once. These data were also filed under a second study, of human thymus T cells.

The specimen sequenced was thymocytes. The source is a boy under two years old with a congenital heart defect. Each CDR3 is given with its conserved first and last residue. D genes are given only for firm matches. For some rows the clone size is stated as once, few or many, or as a class when expanded; others skip it.

v_call,d_call,clone_size,j_call,cdr3_nt,cdr3_aa
TRBV5-6,NA,NA,TRBJ2-7,TGTGCCAGCAGCTTGGCGTCTAGGTGGGTCTCCTACGAGCAGTACTTC,CASSLASRWVSYEQYF
TRBV5-1,TRBD1,NA,TRBJ2-7,TGCGCCAGCAGCTACTTGACAGGGGGCGAAAGTGACGAGCAGTACTTC,CASSYLTGGESDEQYF
TRBV5-6,TRBD1,NA,TRBJ2-7,TGTGCCAGCAGCTTGGGTCGACAGGGGAACCACGAGCAGTACTTC,CASSLGRQGNHEQYF
TRBV30,TRBD1,NA,TRBJ1-5,TGTGCCTGGATGTCCAGGGGGCATGGCAATCAGCCCCAGCATTTT,CAWMSRGHGNQPQHF
TRBV6-5,NA,NA,TRBJ2-5,TGTGCCAGCAGTCTGCAGCCTGAAGGCGGGACCCAGTACTTC,CASSLQPEGGTQYF
TRBV4-2,NA,once,TRBJ1-5,TGTGCCAGCAGCCAAGAAGACATATACCAGCCCCAGCATTTT,CASSQEDIYQPQHF
TRBV4-1,TRBD2,NA,TRBJ2-2,TGCGCCAGCAGCCATCCCAATCCAGGGACTATGAACACCGGGGAGCTGTTTTTT,CASSHPNPGTMNTGELFF
TRBV4-3,TRBD1,NA,TRBJ1-2,TGCGCCAGCAGCCAAAAGATTAGGGGACAGGGGATCGAGGACTATGGCTACACCTTC,CASSQKIRGQGIEDYGYTF
TRBV28,TRBD1,NA,TRBJ1-2,TGTGCCAGCAGTTTTTCGACAGGGTGGGGCAACTATGGCTACACCTTC,CASSFSTGWGNYGYTF
TRBV21-1,NA,NA,TRBJ2-7,TGTGCCAGCAGCAAAGGGGACAGGGGGCCCTACGAGCAGTACTTC,CASSKGDRGPYEQYF
TRBV7-2,TRBD1,NA,TRBJ1-4,TGTGCCAGCAGCCCGTGGGACAGGGATGATGAAAAACTGTTTTTT,CASSPWDRDDEKLFF
TRBV28,NA,NA,TRBJ1-5,TGTGCCAGCAGCCCGGCGGGACCAGCGGCCTATCAGCCCCAGCATTTT,CASSPAGPAAYQPQHF
TRBV7-3,NA,NA,TRBJ1-1,TGTGCCAGCAGCCCAACGGGACAAGAGAACACTGAAGCTTTCTTT,CASSPTGQENTEAFF
TRBV5-1,TRBD2,once,TRBJ2-3,TGCGCCAGCAGCTCCGGACTAGCGGTGCCCGAGGGGGCAGATACGCAGTATTTT,CASSSGLAVPEGADTQYF
TRBV5-1,TRBD1,NA,TRBJ2-7,TGCGCCAGCAGCGGAACAGGGGGAACCTACGAGCAGTACTTC,CASSGTGGTYEQYF
TRBV28,NA,NA,TRBJ2-2,TGTGCCAGCAGTTACAGGGTAGGGGAGCTGTTTTTT,CASSYRVGELFF
TRBV27,TRBD1,NA,TRBJ1-4,TGTGCCAGCAGTCTTCGGAAGCCGGACAGGGGAAAGGAAAAACTGTTTTTT,CASSLRKPDRGKEKLFF
TRBV10-3,NA,NA,TRBJ2-1,TGTGCCATCGACCCCCGAGGCTCGCCCAAATTTAATGAGCAGTTCTTC,CAIDPRGSPKFNEQFF
TRBV5-1,NA,NA,TRBJ2-7,TGCGCCAGCAGCTTGGCCCTTGAGGAAGAGGAAGAAACCTACGAGCAGTACTTC,CASSLALEEEEETYEQYF
TRBV7-9,NA,NA,TRBJ1-1,TGTGCCAGCAGCTTCGTTGGCACAGAGTCCTTTCGCACTGAAGCTTTCTTT,CASSFVGTESFRTEAFF
TRBV6-5,TRBD1,NA,TRBJ1-6,TGTGCCAGCAGTTGGACAGGGGGATTTCGGAGCTCACCCCTCCACTTT,CASSWTGGFRSSPLHF
TRBV30,TRBD1,NA,TRBJ1-2,TGTGCCTGGAGACCACGGACAGGGGCCCCCTATGGCTACACCTTC,CAWRPRTGAPYGYTF
TRBV5-1,TRBD2,NA,TRBJ2-4,TGCGCCAGCAGCCCGGGGACTAGCTGGGCCAAAAACATTCAGTACTTC,CASSPGTSWAKNIQYF
TRBV19,NA,NA,TRBJ1-5,TGTGCCAGTAGTATGGTAAGCAGGGGAACGCCCCAGCATTTT,CASSMVSRGTPQHF